The 30 T cell receptor beta chains in this list originate from one sample, sequenced in a study of T cells in Graves' hyperthyroidism and ophthalmopathy. TCR beta CDR3 region amplification was performed from RNA transcripts. Using the HTBI primer set, a first-round RT-PCR was run on the TCR CDR3. TCRdb ran MiXCR on the multiplex PCR reads and lists one entry per CDR3 protein. The sample has approximately 600,000 distinct CDR3 sequences, approximately 14% seen once. The sequencing input was blood. These receptors all stem from a woman aged 25 to 45 with Graves' hyperthyroidism that later progressed to Graves' ophthalmopathy.

In DNA, the CDR3 is TGTGCCAGTAGTATAGGATCGGCGGGAGGCGCAAATGAGCAGTTCTTC. It encodes CASSIGSAGGANEQFF. This chain uses TRBV19 with TRBJ2-1; 8 bases line up with TRBD2. V was clipped by 1 base and J by 7 bases; unmatched bases: 9. CDR3 length: 16 amino acids. CDR1 and CDR2 from the germline V gene are LNHDA and SQIVND (reference sequence).

The chain joins TRBV7-9 to TRBJ2-1; D call uncertain. This CDR3 comprises 10 residues. V lost 8 bases and J 7 bases, leaving 6 bases between the germline ends. Germline V gene sequence: CDR1 SEHNR, CDR2 FQNEAQ (reference sequence). Here the CDR3 reads CASGANEQFF. CDR3 coding DNA: TGTGCCAGCGGAGCTAATGAGCAGTTCTTC.

This clonotype has only a few counts. The chain uses TRBV6-1 and TRBJ2-2; TRBD1 matches 7 bases. Trimming took 1 base from V and 6 from J; bases not matched to a gene: 5. The germline V gene has CDR1 MNHNS and CDR2 SASEGT. The CDR3 consists of 15 residues. The CDR3 nucleotides read TGTGCCAGCAGTGAAGGGACAGGTGTGGCCGGGGAGCTGTTTTTT. This translates into CASSEGTGVAGELFF.

This clonotype has ten or more counts. This chain joins TRBV24-1 and TRBJ2-5; D is undetermined. Germline-derived CDR1 and CDR2 are KGHDR and SFDVKD. This CDR3 is built from 14 residues. V was trimmed by 3 bases and J by 4 bases, leaving 11 bases between them. CDR3 DNA: TGTGCCACCAGTGATATGGGATTTGGAGAGACCCAGTACTTC. It encodes CATSDMGFGETQYF.

This clonotype has a handful of counts. V usage is TRBV18 and J usage is TRBJ1-5; TRBD1 matches at 8 bases. Germline values: CDR1 KGHSH, CDR2 LQKENI. The CDR3 totals 15 residues. V was pared by 4 bases and J by 5 bases, with 7 bases of the junction left unmatched. The CDR3 region has the DNA TGTGCCAGCTCACTTATGGACAGGGCCCATCAGCCCCAGCATTTT. It codes for CASSLMDRAHQPQHF.

This clonotype was seen more than once but under ten times. The V gene is TRBV11-1, the J gene TRBJ2-1; TRBD2 agrees at 11 bases. The CDR3 length is 18 residues. CDR1 and CDR2 (germline): SGHAT, FQDESV (reference sequence). Losses at the gene ends were 3 bases for V and 7 bases for J; bases not matched to a gene: 14. In DNA, the CDR3 is TGTGCCAGCAGCTTTGGGCCTGAGCTAGCGGGAGGAACAAATGAGCAGTTCTTC. As protein: CASSFGPELAGGTNEQFF. The whole variable domain, remainder taken from reference TRBV11-1 and TRBJ2-1, is EAEVAQSPRYKITEKSQAVAFWCDPISGHATLYWYRQILGQGPELLVQFQDESVVDDSQLPKDRFSAERLKGVDSTLKIQPAELGDSAMYLCASSFGPELAGGTNEQFFGPGTRLTVL.

This clonotype was seen repeatedly, ten times or more. V gene TRBV4-1 combines with J gene TRBJ2-3; unclear D gene. Germline CDR1 and CDR2: MGHRA and YSYEKL. The CDR3 runs to 14 residues. Trimming removed 0 bases from V and 3 bases from J, with 7 bases in between. CDR3 sequence reads: CASSQDITTDTQYF. The CDR3 DNA reads as TGCGCCAGCAGCCAAGATATTACTACAGATACGCAGTATTTT.

This clonotype has ten or more counts. CDR3 protein: CASSLVGSGANVLTF. CDR3 DNA sequence: TGTGCCAGCAGTTTAGTCGGCTCTGGGGCCAACGTCCTGACTTTC. V and J are TRBV12-3 or TRBV12-4 and TRBJ2-6; no definite D call. The CDR3 has 15 residues. V lost 1 base and J lost 0, with 4 bases in between.

CDR3 in amino acids: CASSLRGLASNEQFF. In nucleotides, the CDR3 is TGTGCCAGCAGTTTACGGGGACTAGCGAGCAATGAGCAGTTCTTC. The V and J genes are TRBV28 and TRBJ2-1, with 10 bases identical to TRBD2. CDR1 is MDHEN and CDR2 is SYDVKM in the germline V gene. V was clipped by 2 bases and J by 6 bases; unmatched bases: 4. The CDR3 spans 15 residues.

A single count supports this clonotype. The CDR3 end shows no conserved phenylalanine or tryptophan, and so a read error is likely. The gene calls are TRBV5-1 and TRBJ1-5; D gene unclear. Trimming removed 4 bases from V and 0 bases from J, with 5 bases in between. The CDR3 has 13 residues. Germline CDR1 SGHRS, CDR2 YFSETQ. The CDR3 reads CASSPNSNQPQHS. CDR3 bases: TGCGCCAGCAGCCCCAATAGCAATCAGCCCCAGCATTCT.

DNA of the CDR3: TGTGCCAGCAGTTTAGGGGGGGTAGCCTCCTACAATGAGCAGTTCTTC. Protein sequence: CASSLGGVASYNEQFF. The chain links TRBV28 to TRBJ2-1; 7 nucleotides line up with TRBD2. The V segment lost 2 bases and the J segment 0 bases; nucleotides outside the gene matches: 4. The CDR3 is 16 amino acids. The V gene's germline CDR1 is MDHEN and CDR2 SYDVKM.

The sample holds many counts of this clonotype. The chain uses TRBV5-1 and TRBJ1-4; 7 bases align to TRBD1. This CDR3 is built from 18 residues. Germline loops: CDR1 SGHRS, CDR2 YFSETQ. Unmatched junction bases numbered 13, after V lost 0 bases and J lost 5 bases. DNA of the CDR3: TGCGCCAGCAGCTTGGCCCCCGGGACTGCAGGGGGAAATGAAAAACTGTTTTTT. Translation gives CASSLAPGTAGGNEKLFF.

This clonotype was picked up a small number of times. The V and J genes are TRBV20-1 and TRBJ1-2; D is uncertain. Germline V CDR1 and CDR2: DFQATT, SNEGSKA (reference sequence). CDR3 length: 14 amino acids. Trimming stripped 6 bases from V and 3 bases from J, with 17 bases between. CDR3 DNA: TGCAGTGCGTCAACCGGGCCCTTGGACTATGGCTACACCTTC. Translation gives CSASTGPLDYGYTF.

This clonotype was counted a few times. Since the CDR3 does not end with the conserved phenylalanine or tryptophan, this likely comes from a read error. J is TRBJ2-1 and V is TRBV27; D is perhaps TRBD2 (5 bases). Germline assignment: CDR1 MNHEY and CDR2 SMNVEV (reference sequence). The CDR3 is 12 residues long. Trimming removed 3 bases at V and 5 bases at J, with 5 bases between. The chain's CDR3 is CASSLTNNEQFS. The CDR3 region has the DNA TGTGCCAGCAGTTTGACTAACAATGAGCAGTTCTCC.

The sample holds many counts of this clonotype. The chain uses TRBV2 and TRBJ1-4, with D uncertain. The CDR3 is 15 residues long. Trimming removed 6 bases at V and 3 bases at J, with 14 bases between. Germline CDR1 is SNHLY and CDR2 is FYNNEI. CDR3 loop: CASSSDTNANEKLFF. DNA for the CDR3: TGTGCCAGCAGCTCCGACACGAACGCTAATGAAAAACTGTTTTTT. The entire variable domain, with the rest obtained from reference TRBV2 and TRBJ1-4, is as follows: EPEVTQTPSHQVTQMGQEVILRCVPISNHLYFYWYRQILGQKVEFLVSFYNNEISEKSEIFDDQFSVERPDGSNFTLKIRSTKLEDSAMYFCASSSDTNANEKLFFGSGTQLSVL.

This chain joins TRBV10-3 and TRBJ1-1, with TRBD1 as a possible D gene (6 bases). V gave up 10 bases and J gave up 5 bases, with 17 bases separating them. The CDR3 runs 13 residues. In germline, CDR1 is ENHRY, CDR2 SYGVKD. For the CDR3, the DNA is TGTGCCAGTAAAGACAGGATTGGGACTGAAGCTTTCTTT. Translating it yields CASKDRIGTEAFF.

V gene TRBV14 combines with J gene TRBJ1-2; TRBD1 might be the D (5 bases). The germline V and J ends were trimmed by 4 bases and 7 bases, with 13 bases remaining between them. Germline V CDR1 and CDR2: SGHDN, FVKESK. This CDR3 contains 13 residues. The CDR3 here is CASSLRRDGGYTF. CDR3 bases: TGTGCCAGCAGCCTAAGGCGGGACGGTGGCTACACCTTC.

With respect to this clonotype: A much more abundant neighbour one base away suggests this may be a read error. The CDR3 DNA is TGTGCCAGCAGCCCCTTGGTTGGAGGGACCCAGCAGTTCTTC. Translation gives CASSPLVGGTQQFF. The chain joins TRBV2 to TRBJ2-1; D is possibly TRBD2 (6 bases). The CDR3 contains 14 residues. V was trimmed by 6 bases and J by 11 bases, leaving 20 bases between them. Germline V gene lookup returns CDR1 SNHLY and CDR2 FYNNEI.

The chain has TRBV9 and TRBJ2-7; no reliable D call. Deletions cut 0 bases from V and 1 base from J, with 14 bases between. In germline, CDR1 is SGDLS, CDR2 YYNGEE. The CDR3 totals 16 residues. The CDR3 is CASSVGPARQSYEQYF. The CDR3 DNA reads as TGTGCCAGCAGCGTAGGCCCGGCCCGGCAGTCCTACGAGCAGTACTTC.

At least ten counts were recorded for this clonotype. The CDR3 nucleotides are TGTGCCAGCAGGGTTAGCGGGGAGGAGACCCAGTACTTC. This gives the protein CASRVSGEETQYF. V gene TRBV13 combines with J gene TRBJ2-5, with 8 bases that match TRBD2. CDR3 length equals 13 residues. V lost 6 bases and J lost 5; bases outside the gene matches: 5. Germline V gene data show CDR1 as PRHDT and CDR2 as FYEKMQ (reference sequence).

There are many counts of this clonotype. This chain connects TRBV29-1 to TRBJ2-1; D not certain. The germline gives CDR1 SQVTM, CDR2 ANQGSEA. The CDR3 spans 15 residues. Deletions cut 5 bases from V and 5 bases from J, with 19 bases between. The CDR3 sequence is CSVLRLNSIHNEQFF. CDR3 bases: TGCAGCGTTCTTCGCCTCAACAGCATCCACAATGAGCAGTTCTTC.

Many counts were recorded for this clonotype. The chain has TRBV7-9 and TRBJ2-1, with a weak D call TRBD2 (5 bases). The V and J ends lost 1 base and 10 bases respectively, with 11 bases between them. The V gene's germline CDR1 is SEHNR and CDR2 FQNEAQ (reference sequence). The CDR3 contains 13 residues. CDR3 region: CASSLVEGREQFF. The CDR3 nucleotides read TGTGCCAGCAGCTTAGTTGAGGGAAGGGAGCAGTTCTTC.

There are many counts of this clonotype. The V and J genes are TRBV7-2 and TRBJ1-4; D gene ambiguous. V dropped 7 bases and J dropped 8 bases, with 17 bases sitting between them. The CDR3 loop spans 14 amino acids. CDR1 and CDR2 from the germline V gene are SGHTA and FQGNSA. The CDR3, as DNA: TGTGCCAGCACCTCAGTGGGCGGTGGGGAAAAACTGTTTTTT. Translation gives CASTSVGGGEKLFF.

The sample holds many counts of this clonotype. This chain joins TRBV5-8 and TRBJ2-5, with TRBD2 matching 12 bases. Losses at the gene ends were 5 bases for V and 3 bases for J; bases not matched to a gene: 2. CDR1 is SGHTS, CDR2 YDEGEE, per germline. The CDR3 is made up of 14 amino acids. CDR3 coding DNA: TGTGCCAGCAGAAGACTAGCGGGAGAAGAGACCCAGTACTTC. Translating it yields CASRRLAGEETQYF.

In this sample, this clonotype turned up many times. The chain uses TRBV28 and TRBJ1-5; D unresolved. V shed 7 bases and J shed 6 bases, with 22 bases lying between them. The CDR3 sequence is 16 residues long. Looked up from germline, CDR1 is MDHEN and CDR2 is SYDVKM. The CDR3 is CASTEPTSPSSQPQHF. CDR3 bases: TGTGCCAGCACTGAACCGACATCCCCTTCGAGTCAGCCCCAGCATTTT.

A remark on this clonotype: A much larger clone sits a single nucleotide away, making a read error possible. This rearrangement joins TRBV6-2 or TRBV6-3 to TRBJ1-1; possibly TRBD1 for D (6 bases). Germline V CDR1 and CDR2: MNHEY, SVGEGT. The CDR3 is 12 residues long. V was cut by 7 bases and J by 10 bases, with 16 bases left in between. CDR3 sequence reads: CASNPGERAAFF. The CDR3 DNA follows: TGTGCCAGCAATCCAGGGGAAAGGGCAGCTTTCTTT.

This clonotype was detected a few times. V gene TRBV27 combines with J gene TRBJ1-2; 8 bases align to TRBD1. Germline V lookup: CDR1 MNHEY, CDR2 SMNVEV (reference sequence). Trimming removed 6 bases from V and 7 bases from J; junction bases left unmatched: 10. The CDR3 loop spans 14 amino acids. The chain's CDR3 is CASRPDRDLPGYTF. As DNA, the CDR3 is TGTGCCAGCAGACCGGACAGGGATTTACCTGGCTACACCTTC.

In its sample, this clonotype was seen many times. The V and J genes are TRBV7-8 and TRBJ2-1; the D is unclear. The CDR3 covers 14 residues. Trimming cost V 4 bases and J 1 base, with 8 bases left between them. Germline V CDR1 and CDR2: SGHVS, FQNEAQ. CDR3 DNA sequence: TGTGCCAGCAGCTATCGGTTATCCTACAATGAGCAGTTCTTC. Translation: CASSYRLSYNEQFF.

This clonotype was counted ten times or more. The CDR3 spells CASSYTSGGAKNIQYF. In DNA form, the CDR3 reads TGTGCCAGCAGTTACACTAGCGGGGGAGCCAAAAACATTCAGTACTTC. The chain employs TRBV6-5 and TRBJ2-4; 11 bases map to TRBD2. Germline values: CDR1 MNHEY, CDR2 SVGAGI. The CDR3 runs to 16 residues. V lost 2 bases, J lost 0 bases, and 0 bases stayed unmatched.

In its sample, this clonotype was seen many times. This rearrangement joins TRBV18 to TRBJ2-3; the match to TRBD2 covers 11 bases. CDR3 length: 15 amino acids. CDR1 is KGHSH and CDR2 is LQKENI in the germline V gene. Trimming removed 3 bases from V and 7 bases from J; junction bases left unmatched: 6. The DNA for the CDR3 is TGTGCCAGCTCACCTACTAGCGGGAGCGAAAATACGCAGTATTTT. It encodes CASSPTSGSENTQYF.